The 4 T cell receptor beta chains below all came from one sample that was sequenced in a study of T-cell reconstitution after alpha-beta-depleted transplantation in children. Construction of the TCRbeta library involved unique molecular identifiers. TCRdb redid the calling of the PCR reads with MiXCR, one entry per CDR3 protein. The table has 190,000 or so distinct CDR3 sequences, about 6.4% seen once. Here the sequenced sample was PBMCs from the stem cell graft donor, taken from the stem cell graft. The origin of the receptors is a human donor who donated a stem cell graft to a child with Wiskott-Aldrich syndrome.

Of note for this clonotype: This may come from a read error, since a much larger clone is one base off. The rearrangement uses TRBV19 and TRBJ2-1; D is possibly TRBD2 (5 bases). CDR1 is LNHDA and CDR2 is SQIVND in the germline V gene (reference sequence). This CDR3 contains 15 residues. The V end lost 6 bases, the J end lost 1 base, and 13 bases lay between the germline ends. CDR3 in DNA: TGTGCCAGTAGGCCGGCTAGCACATCCTACAATGAGCAGTTCTTC. Its protein product is CASRPASTSYNEQFF.

There are a few counts of this clonotype. The chain carries TRBV12-3 or TRBV12-4 and TRBJ2-2, with TRBD2 as a possible D gene (5 bases). The CDR3 length is 13 residues. V lost 3 bases to trimming and J lost 6 bases, with 8 bases between them. CDR3 DNA: TGTGCCAGCAGTTTGAGGGCAGCCGGGGAGCTGTTTTTT. As protein: CASSLRAAGELFF.

The chain combines TRBV6-2 or TRBV6-3 with TRBJ2-5; D not resolved. The CDR3 runs to 13 residues. V gave up 1 base and J gave up 3 bases, with 6 bases separating them. Germline values: CDR1 MNHEY, CDR2 SVGEGT. This CDR3 is CASSYYREETQYF. CDR3 in DNA: TGTGCCAGCAGTTACTATAGGGAAGAGACCCAGTACTTC.

This clonotype was found many times. This sequence joins TRBV6-5 and TRBJ2-5, with D possibly TRBD1 on 7 matching bases. CDR3 length: 16 residues. V lost 7 bases, J lost 4 bases, and 22 bases lay in between. Germline V lookup: CDR1 MNHEY, CDR2 SVGAGI. This chain's CDR3 is CASKLKEGAGVETQYF. The CDR3, as DNA: TGTGCCAGCAAACTTAAGGAGGGGGCTGGTGTAGAGACCCAGTACTTC.